This T cell receptor (beta chain) was found in a study of T cells in Graves' hyperthyroidism and ophthalmopathy. As to this clonotype: At one boundary the junction diverges from the germline segment, which might be a read error.

The germline V gene encodes CDR1 ENHRY and CDR2 SYGVKD. The CDR3 spans 15 residues. The investigators amplified TCR beta CDR3 regions from RNA transcripts. The HTBI primer set drove a first-round RT-PCR of the TCR CDR3. MiXCR was run by TCRdb on the multiplex PCR reads, yielding one entry per CDR3 protein. This sample has about 680,000 distinct CDR3 sequences, with over 35% found just once. Exclusion of a patient resulted from uncontrolled infection, other autoimmune disease, pregnancy or lactation. This chain connects TRBV10-3 to TRBJ2-2; TRBD1 is a possible D gene (5 bases). The source of this sequence is a woman aged 40 to 50 with Graves' hyperthyroidism. Sequencing was performed on blood. In nucleotides, the CDR3 is TGTGCCAGCAGTGAGTTCGACAGCACCACCGGGGAGCTGTTTTTT. Amino acids: CASSEFDSTTGELFF.